The rows below give T cell receptor beta chains drawn from one sample of a study of shared clonotypes between healthy human individuals. The data were produced by immunoSEQ multiplex PCR, yet TCRdb's version contains in-frame clones alone and is incomplete. The repertoire holds 2 million to 2.5 million clones, with around 92% as singletons. Sequences were obtained from naive CD4+ T cells from PBMCs. The receptors stem from a young man in good health. Some clones in this sample may be carry-over from other donors' samples. Each CDR3 is given with its conserved first and last residue. The order of the fields is D gene, V gene, clone size, J gene, CDR3 protein, CDR3 DNA. A D gene is named only where the DNA matches it firmly. Part of the rows lack a size; the others show once, few, many or a class for expanded clones.

NA	TRBV25-1	once	TRBJ1-3	CASTNMSSGNTIYF	TGTGCCAGCACTAACATGAGCTCTGGAAACACCATATATTTT
NA	TRBV18	NA	TRBJ2-1	CASSPAWGRDVYNEQFF	TGTGCCAGCTCACCAGCTTGGGGCAGGGACGTCTACAATGAGCAGTTCTTC
NA	TRBV4-3	NA	TRBJ1-5	CASSQDRIEAQHF	TGCGCCAGCAGCCAAGATCGGATCGAGGCTCAGCATTTT
NA	TRBV7-2	NA	TRBJ1-5	CASSPRTGRGNQPQHF	TGTGCCAGCAGCCCCCGAACAGGGAGAGGCAATCAGCCCCAGCATTTT
TRBD1	TRBV27	NA	TRBJ2-7	CASSLRDRFYEQYF	TGTGCCAGCAGCCTCCGGGACAGGTTCTACGAGCAGTACTTC
TRBD2	TRBV15	once	TRBJ2-3	CATSKTSGASTDTQYF	TGTGCCACCAGCAAAACTAGCGGGGCTAGCACAGATACGCAGTATTTT
TRBD2	TRBV15	NA	TRBJ2-2	CATSRDVLSGITGELFF	TGTGCCACCAGCAGAGACGTCTTAAGCGGGATCACCGGGGAGCTGTTTTTT
NA	TRBV29-1	NA	TRBJ2-1	CSVEGGQSSYNEQFF	TGCAGCGTCGAGGGGGGCCAGAGCTCCTACAATGAGCAGTTCTTC
NA	TRBV18	NA	TRBJ1-1	CASSPPSGGGNTEAFF	TGTGCCAGCTCACCACCGTCGGGGGGCGGGAACACTGAAGCTTTCTTT
TRBD2	TRBV29-1	NA	TRBJ2-1	CSVEVGKRGYNEQFF	TGCAGCGTTGAAGTAGGGAAGCGGGGCTACAATGAGCAGTTCTTC
NA	TRBV28	NA	TRBJ1-2	CASGGYTF	TGTGCCAGCGGCGGCTACACCTTC
TRBD1	TRBV6-5	NA	TRBJ1-2	CASRYRGSNYGYTF	TGTGCCAGCAGATACAGGGGTAGTAACTATGGCTACACCTTC
NA	TRBV13	NA	TRBJ1-1	CASSYRQGPTEAFF	TGTGCCAGCAGCTACCGGCAGGGACCGACTGAAGCTTTCTTT
NA	TRBV15	NA	TRBJ1-5	CATSRHRGPQHF	TGTGCCACCAGCAGGCACAGAGGGCCCCAGCATTTT
TRBD1	TRBV5-6	NA	TRBJ2-3	CASSRVGGQRTDTQYF	TGTGCCAGCAGCAGGGTAGGGGGACAGCGCACAGATACGCAGTATTTT
NA	TRBV5-1	once	TRBJ2-3	CASSPQPGLSADTQYF	TGCGCCAGCAGCCCGCAACCGGGACTTTCTGCAGATACGCAGTATTTT
TRBD2	TRBV6-1	NA	TRBJ2-7	CASREGLAGGREQYF	TGTGCCAGCAGAGAGGGACTAGCGGGAGGGCGCGAGCAGTACTTC
TRBD1	TRBV5-4	NA	TRBJ1-1	CASSWDRDGTFF	TGTGCCAGCAGCTGGGACAGGGATGGAACTTTCTTT
NA	TRBV10-3	NA	TRBJ1-1	CAISLSRNTEAFF	TGTGCCATCAGTTTATCGAGGAACACTGAAGCTTTCTTT
NA	TRBV15	once	TRBJ2-5	CATSRGRGGIQETQYF	TGTGCCACCAGCAGAGGCCGGGGCGGGATTCAAGAGACCCAGTACTTC
TRBD2	TRBV14	NA	TRBJ2-1	CASSQDGREADNEQFF	TGTGCCAGCAGCCAAGACGGGCGGGAGGCCGACAATGAGCAGTTCTTC
TRBD1	TRBV7-9	NA	TRBJ1-3	CASSRGDSGNTIYF	TGTGCCAGCAGCCGGGGGGACAGTGGAAACACCATATATTTT
TRBD1	TRBV7-3	NA	TRBJ2-5	CASARDSQETQYF	TGTGCCAGTGCCCGGGACAGCCAAGAGACCCAGTACTTC
NA	TRBV21-1	NA	TRBJ2-5	CASSIGSLVTQYF	TGTGCCAGCAGCATAGGGAGCCTGGTGACCCAGTACTTC
NA	TRBV5-1	once	TRBJ1-2	CASSLDLPYGYTF	TGCGCCAGCAGCTTGGACCTACCTTATGGCTACACCTTC
NA	TRBV18	NA	TRBJ2-2	CASSPPEVATTGELFF	TGTGCCAGCTCACCACCGGAGGTCGCGACGACCGGGGAGCTGTTTTTT
NA	TRBV27	NA	TRBJ2-3	CASSPFDSVYRADTQYF	TGTGCCAGCAGCCCGTTTGATAGCGTATACCGGGCAGATACGCAGTATTTT
NA	TRBV6-5	once	TRBJ1-3	CASSLGGLDGNTIYF	TGTGCCAGCAGCCTCGGGGGGCTGGATGGAAACACCATATATTTT
NA	TRBV11-1	NA	TRBJ2-5	CASSSATGFMAQYF	TGTGCCAGCAGCTCCGCGACCGGGTTCATGGCCCAGTACTTC
NA	TRBV19	NA	TRBJ1-5	CASSNLGHANQPQHF	TGTGCCAGTAGCAACTTGGGACACGCCAATCAGCCCCAGCATTTT
NA	TRBV5-5	NA	TRBJ2-7	CASGGGPGETYEQYF	TGTGCCAGCGGTGGGGGGCCAGGGGAGACCTACGAGCAGTACTTC
NA	TRBV19	NA	TRBJ2-5	CASSITPLFQETQYF	TGTGCCAGTAGTATAACCCCCCTGTTCCAAGAGACCCAGTACTTC
NA	TRBV30	NA	TRBJ1-5	CAWSVRGSHQPQHF	TGTGCCTGGAGTGTACGCGGCAGCCATCAGCCCCAGCATTTT
NA	TRBV5-1	few	TRBJ2-2	CASSPRDRTGELFF	TGCGCCAGCAGCCCCCGGGACCGCACCGGGGAGCTGTTTTTT
NA	TRBV7-3	NA	TRBJ1-1	CASSPGFSSAEAFF	TGTGCCAGCAGCCCAGGGTTTTCAAGCGCTGAAGCTTTCTTT
NA	TRBV27	NA	TRBJ1-1	CASSYRPNTEAFF	TGTGCCAGCAGTTACAGGCCGAACACTGAAGCTTTCTTT
NA	TRBV5-8	NA	TRBJ2-3	CASSRRSSTDTQYF	TGTGCCAGCAGCCGAAGATCTAGCACAGATACGCAGTATTTT
NA	TRBV19	NA	TRBJ2-7	CASSTLGTVAYEQYF	TGTGCCAGTAGTACCCTGGGGACGGTTGCCTACGAGCAGTACTTC
NA	TRBV28	NA	TRBJ2-5	CASSNKLVRAGETQYF	TGTGCCAGCAGTAATAAGTTAGTGAGGGCCGGGGAGACCCAGTACTTC
NA	TRBV12-5	NA	TRBJ2-5	CASGLIVDRTQETQYF	TGTGCTAGTGGTTTGATCGTGGACCGGACCCAAGAGACCCAGTACTTC
NA	TRBV5-4	few	TRBJ1-1	CASYQVGTEAFF	TGTGCCAGCTACCAGGTGGGCACTGAAGCTTTCTTT
NA	TRBV20-1	NA	TRBJ2-3	CSVDGADTQYF	TGCAGTGTCGACGGGGCAGATACGCAGTATTTT
NA	TRBV10-3	few	TRBJ1-5	CAISEFTGLNQPQHF	TGTGCCATCAGTGAGTTTACAGGCCTCAATCAGCCCCAGCATTTT
TRBD1	TRBV27	NA	TRBJ2-5	CASSLAGTGGGKTQYF	TGTGCCAGCAGTTTAGCCGGGACAGGAGGGGGGAAGACCCAGTACTTC